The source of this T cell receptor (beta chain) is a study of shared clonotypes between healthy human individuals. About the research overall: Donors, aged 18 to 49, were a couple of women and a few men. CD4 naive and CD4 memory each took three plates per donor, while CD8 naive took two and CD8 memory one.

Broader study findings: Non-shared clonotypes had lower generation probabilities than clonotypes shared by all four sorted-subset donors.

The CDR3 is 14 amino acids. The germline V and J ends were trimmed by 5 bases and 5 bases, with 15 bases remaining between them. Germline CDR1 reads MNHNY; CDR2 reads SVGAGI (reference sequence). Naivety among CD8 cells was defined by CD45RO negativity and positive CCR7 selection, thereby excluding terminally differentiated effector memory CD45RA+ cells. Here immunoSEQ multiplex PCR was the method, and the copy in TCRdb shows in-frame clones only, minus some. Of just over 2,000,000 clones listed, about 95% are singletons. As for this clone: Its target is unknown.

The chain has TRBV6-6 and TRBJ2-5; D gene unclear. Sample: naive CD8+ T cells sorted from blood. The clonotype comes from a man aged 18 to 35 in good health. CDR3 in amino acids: CASSKGESGETQYF. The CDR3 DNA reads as TGTGCCAGCAGTAAGGGCGAGAGTGGGGAGACCCAGTACTTC.